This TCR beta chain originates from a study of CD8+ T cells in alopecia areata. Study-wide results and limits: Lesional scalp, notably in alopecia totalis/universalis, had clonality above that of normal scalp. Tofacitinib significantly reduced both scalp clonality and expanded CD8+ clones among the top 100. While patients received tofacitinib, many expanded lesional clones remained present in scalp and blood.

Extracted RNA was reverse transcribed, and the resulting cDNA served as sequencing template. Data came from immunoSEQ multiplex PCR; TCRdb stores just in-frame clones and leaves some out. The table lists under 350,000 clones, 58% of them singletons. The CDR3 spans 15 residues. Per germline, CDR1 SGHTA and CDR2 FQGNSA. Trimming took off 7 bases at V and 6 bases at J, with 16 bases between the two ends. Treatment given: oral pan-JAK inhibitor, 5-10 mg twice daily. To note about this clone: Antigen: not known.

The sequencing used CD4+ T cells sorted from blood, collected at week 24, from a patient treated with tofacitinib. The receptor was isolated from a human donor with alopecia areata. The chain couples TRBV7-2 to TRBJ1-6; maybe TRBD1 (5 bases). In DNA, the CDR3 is TGTGCCAGCAACGTCGAGGGGATCGGTAATTCACCCCTCCACTTT. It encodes CASNVEGIGNSPLHF. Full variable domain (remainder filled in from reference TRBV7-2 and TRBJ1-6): GAGVSQSPSNKVTEKGKDVELRCDPISGHTALYWYRQSLGQGLEFLIYFQGNSAPDKSGLPSDRFSAERTGGSVSTLTIQRTQQEDSAVYLCASNVEGIGNSPLHFGNGTRLTVT.